This paragraph reports one T cell receptor beta chain. Method: immunoSEQ multiplex PCR; TCRdb's copy keeps in-frame clones and lacks some. The sample has over 75,000 clones, 80% to 90% seen once. The data were taken from a study of radiotherapy plus CTLA-4 blockade in lung cancer. The CDR3 covers 14 residues. Germline V gives CDR1 GTSNPN, CDR2 SVGIG (reference sequence). V dropped 0 bases and J dropped 2 bases, with 10 bases sitting between them. This clonotype was obtained from a human donor with non-small cell lung cancer who had stable disease on radiotherapy plus ipilimumab. The material was peripheral blood, obtained from a patient treated with radiotherapy plus ipilimumab. The chain uses TRBV30 and TRBJ2-5; D not certain. The CDR3 loop is CAWSVKLSQETQYF. The DNA for the CDR3 is TGTGCCTGGAGTGTAAAACTCTCTCAAGAGACCCAGTACTTC.